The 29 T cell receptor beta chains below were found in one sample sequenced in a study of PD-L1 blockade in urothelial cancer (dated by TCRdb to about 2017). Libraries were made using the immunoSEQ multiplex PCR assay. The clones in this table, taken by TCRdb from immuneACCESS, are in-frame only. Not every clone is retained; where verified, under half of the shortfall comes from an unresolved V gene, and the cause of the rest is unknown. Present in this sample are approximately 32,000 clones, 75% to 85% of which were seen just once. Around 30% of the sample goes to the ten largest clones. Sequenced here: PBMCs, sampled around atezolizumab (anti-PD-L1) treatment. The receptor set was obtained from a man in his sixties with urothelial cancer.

CDR3 sequence reads: CATSREAGEQYF. In DNA form, the CDR3 reads TGTGCCACCAGCAGAGAGGCGGGCGAGCAGTACTTC. The J gene is TRBJ2-7, the V gene TRBV15; maybe TRBD2 (5 bases). Deletions cut 0 bases from V and 6 bases from J, with 6 bases between. This CDR3 has 12 amino acids. Germline V gives CDR1 LNHNV, CDR2 YYDKDF (reference sequence).

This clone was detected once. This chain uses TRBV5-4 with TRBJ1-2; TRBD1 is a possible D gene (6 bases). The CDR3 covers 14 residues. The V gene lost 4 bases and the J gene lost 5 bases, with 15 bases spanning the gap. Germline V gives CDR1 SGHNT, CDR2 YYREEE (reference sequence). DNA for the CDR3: TGTGCCAGCAGCCCTAGGGGGGGTTTTTATGGCTACACCTTC. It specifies CASSPRGGFYGYTF.

The CDR3 sequence is CASSTGRDGDQPQHF. The DNA of the CDR3 is TGTGCCAGCAGCACAGGACGTGACGGCGATCAGCCCCAGCATTTT. The gene calls are TRBV28 and TRBJ1-5; tentative D call: TRBD1 (5 bases). CDR1 and CDR2 (germline): MDHEN, SYDVKM. The CDR3 totals 15 residues. Trimming took 6 bases from V and 5 from J, leaving 17 bases between them.

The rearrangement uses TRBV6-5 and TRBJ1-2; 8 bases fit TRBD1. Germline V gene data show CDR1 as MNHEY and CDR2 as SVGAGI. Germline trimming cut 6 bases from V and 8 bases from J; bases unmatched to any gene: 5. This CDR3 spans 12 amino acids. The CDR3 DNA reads TGTGCCAGCAGCCCGGACAGGGAAGGCTACACCTTC. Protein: CASSPDREGYTF.

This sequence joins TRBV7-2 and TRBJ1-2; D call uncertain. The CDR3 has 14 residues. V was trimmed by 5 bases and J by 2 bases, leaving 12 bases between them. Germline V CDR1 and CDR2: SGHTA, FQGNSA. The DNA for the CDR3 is TGTGCCAGCAGCCGTGGGTGGGCGAACTATGGCTACACCTTC. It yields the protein CASSRGWANYGYTF.

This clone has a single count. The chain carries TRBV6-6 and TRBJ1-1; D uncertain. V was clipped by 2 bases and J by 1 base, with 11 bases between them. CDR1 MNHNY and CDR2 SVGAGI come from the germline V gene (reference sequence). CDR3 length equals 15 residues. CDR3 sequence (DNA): TGTGCCAGCAGTTACGTAGACGGGTGGAACACTGAAGCTTTCTTT. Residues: CASSYVDGWNTEAFF.

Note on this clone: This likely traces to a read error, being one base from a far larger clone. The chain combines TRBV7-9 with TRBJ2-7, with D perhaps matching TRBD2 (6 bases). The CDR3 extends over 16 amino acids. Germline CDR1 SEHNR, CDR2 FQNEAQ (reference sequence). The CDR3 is CASSFPDIGSNSPLHF. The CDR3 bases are TGTGCCAGCAGCTTTCCCGATATCGGGAGCAATTCACCCCTCCACTTC.

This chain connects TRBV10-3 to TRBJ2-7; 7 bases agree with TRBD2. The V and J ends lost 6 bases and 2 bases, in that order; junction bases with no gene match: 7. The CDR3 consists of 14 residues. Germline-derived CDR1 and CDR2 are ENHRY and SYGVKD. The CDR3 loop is CAIRQGGKAYEQYF. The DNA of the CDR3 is TGTGCCATCAGGCAGGGAGGGAAAGCCTACGAGCAGTACTTC.

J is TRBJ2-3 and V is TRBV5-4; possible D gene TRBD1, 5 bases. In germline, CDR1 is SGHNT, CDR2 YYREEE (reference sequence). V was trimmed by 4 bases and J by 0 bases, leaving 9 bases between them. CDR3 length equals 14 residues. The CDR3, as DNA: TGTGCCAGCAGCCAAGGGGCTAGCACAGATACGCAGTATTTT. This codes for CASSQGASTDTQYF.

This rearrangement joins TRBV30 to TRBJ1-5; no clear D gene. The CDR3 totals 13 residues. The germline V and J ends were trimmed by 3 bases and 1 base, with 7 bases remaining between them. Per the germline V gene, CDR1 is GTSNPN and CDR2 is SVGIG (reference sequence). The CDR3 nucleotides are TGTGCCTGGAGGCGAGGAAGCAATCAGCCCCAGCATTTT. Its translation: CAWRRGSNQPQHF.

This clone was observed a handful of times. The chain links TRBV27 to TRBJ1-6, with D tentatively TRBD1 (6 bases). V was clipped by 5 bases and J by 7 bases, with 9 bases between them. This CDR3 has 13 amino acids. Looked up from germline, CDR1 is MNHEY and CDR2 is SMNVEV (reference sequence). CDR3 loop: CASSTDRNSPLHF. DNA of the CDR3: TGTGCCAGCAGTACAGACAGGAATTCACCCCTCCACTTT.

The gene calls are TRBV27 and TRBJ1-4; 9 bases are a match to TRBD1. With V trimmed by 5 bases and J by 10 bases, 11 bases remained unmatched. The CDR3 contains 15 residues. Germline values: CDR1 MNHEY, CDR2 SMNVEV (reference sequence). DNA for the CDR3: TGTGCCAGCAGTGAACAGGGGGCGCTTACTGTAAAACTGTTTTTT. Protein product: CASSEQGALTVKLFF.

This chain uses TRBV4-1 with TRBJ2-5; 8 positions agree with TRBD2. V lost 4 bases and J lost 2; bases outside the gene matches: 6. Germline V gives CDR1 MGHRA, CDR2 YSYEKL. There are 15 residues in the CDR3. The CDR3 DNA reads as TGCGCCAGCAGCCCCCGTGAGCGGGGGCAAGAGACCCAGTACTTC. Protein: CASSPRERGQETQYF.

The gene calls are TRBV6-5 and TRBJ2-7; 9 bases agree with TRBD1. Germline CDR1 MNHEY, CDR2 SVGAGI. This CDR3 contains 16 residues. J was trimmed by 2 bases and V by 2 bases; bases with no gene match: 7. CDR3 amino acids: CASSYVGTGIPYEQYF. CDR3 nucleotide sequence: TGTGCCAGCAGTTACGTTGGGACAGGGATTCCCTACGAGCAGTACTTC.

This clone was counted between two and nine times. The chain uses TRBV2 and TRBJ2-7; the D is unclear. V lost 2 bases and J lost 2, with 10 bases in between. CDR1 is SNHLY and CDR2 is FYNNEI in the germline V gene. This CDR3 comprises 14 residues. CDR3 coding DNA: TGTGCCAGCAGTGAACACCCAGAAACCTACGAGCAGTACTTC. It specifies CASSEHPETYEQYF. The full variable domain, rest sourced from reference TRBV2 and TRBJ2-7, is EPEVTQTPSHQVTQMGQEVILRCVPISNHLYFYWYRQILGQKVEFLVSFYNNEISEKSEIFDDQFSVERPDGSNFTLKIRSTKLEDSAMYFCASSEHPETYEQYFGPGTRLTVT.

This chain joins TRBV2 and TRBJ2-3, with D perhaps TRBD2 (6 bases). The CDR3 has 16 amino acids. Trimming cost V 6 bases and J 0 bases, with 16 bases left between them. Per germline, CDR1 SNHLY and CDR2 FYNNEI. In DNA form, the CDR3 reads TGTGCCAGCAGGACCCCTGGCGGGGCTAGCACAGATACGCAGTATTTT. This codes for CASRTPGGASTDTQYF.

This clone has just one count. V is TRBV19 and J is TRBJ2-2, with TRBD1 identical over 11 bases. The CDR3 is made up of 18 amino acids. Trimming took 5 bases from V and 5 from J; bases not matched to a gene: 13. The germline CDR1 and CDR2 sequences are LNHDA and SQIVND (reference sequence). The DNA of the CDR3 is TGTGCCAGTAGTGATGGACAGGGGGCTGGGGGAAGGACCGGGGAGCTGTTTTTT. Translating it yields CASSDGQGAGGRTGELFF.

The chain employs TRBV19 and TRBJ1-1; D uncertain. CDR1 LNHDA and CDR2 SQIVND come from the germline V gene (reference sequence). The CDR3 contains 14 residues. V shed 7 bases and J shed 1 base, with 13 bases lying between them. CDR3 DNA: TGTGCCAGTACCCCGGGGAGACCGAACACTGAAGCTTTCTTT. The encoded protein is CASTPGRPNTEAFF.

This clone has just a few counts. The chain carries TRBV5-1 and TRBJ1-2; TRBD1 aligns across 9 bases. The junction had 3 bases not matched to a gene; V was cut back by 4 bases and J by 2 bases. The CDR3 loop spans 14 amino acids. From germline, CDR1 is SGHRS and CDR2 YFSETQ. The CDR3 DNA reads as TGCGCCAGCAGCCCCGACAGGGGGAACTATGGCTACACCTTC. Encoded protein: CASSPDRGNYGYTF.

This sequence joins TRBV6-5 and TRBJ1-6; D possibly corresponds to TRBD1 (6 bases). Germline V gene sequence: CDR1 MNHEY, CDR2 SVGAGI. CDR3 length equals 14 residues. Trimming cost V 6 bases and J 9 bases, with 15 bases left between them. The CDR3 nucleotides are TGTGCCAGCAGGCCACAGGGTTTGGCTTCACCCCTCCACTTT. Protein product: CASRPQGLASPLHF.

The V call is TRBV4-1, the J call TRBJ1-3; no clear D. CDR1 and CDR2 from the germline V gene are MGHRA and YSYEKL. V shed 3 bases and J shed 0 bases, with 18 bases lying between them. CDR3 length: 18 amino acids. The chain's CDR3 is CASSQLLVLGNSGNTIYF. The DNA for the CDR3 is TGCGCCAGCAGCCAGCTCCTCGTGTTGGGCAACTCTGGAAACACCATATATTTT.

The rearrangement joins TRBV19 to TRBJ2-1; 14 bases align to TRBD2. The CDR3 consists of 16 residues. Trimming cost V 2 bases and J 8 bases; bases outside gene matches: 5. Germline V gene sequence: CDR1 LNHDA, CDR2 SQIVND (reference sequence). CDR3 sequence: CASSIIGTSGSHEQFF. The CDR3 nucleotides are TGTGCCAGTAGTATAATAGGGACTAGCGGGAGCCATGAGCAGTTCTTC.

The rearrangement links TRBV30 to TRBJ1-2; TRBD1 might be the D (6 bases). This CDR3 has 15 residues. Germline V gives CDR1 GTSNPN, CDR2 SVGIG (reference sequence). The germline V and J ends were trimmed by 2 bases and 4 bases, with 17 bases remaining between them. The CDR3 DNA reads TGTGCCTGGAGTTTGGAGACAGGCAGTTCCTATGGCTACACCTTC. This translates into CAWSLETGSSYGYTF.

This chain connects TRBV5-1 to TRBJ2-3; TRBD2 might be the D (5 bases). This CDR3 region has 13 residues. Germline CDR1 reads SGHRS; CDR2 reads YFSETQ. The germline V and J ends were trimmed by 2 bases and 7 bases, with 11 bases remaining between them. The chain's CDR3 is CASSFSPGNTQYF. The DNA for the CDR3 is TGCGCCAGCAGCTTCAGTCCCGGGAATACGCAGTATTTT.

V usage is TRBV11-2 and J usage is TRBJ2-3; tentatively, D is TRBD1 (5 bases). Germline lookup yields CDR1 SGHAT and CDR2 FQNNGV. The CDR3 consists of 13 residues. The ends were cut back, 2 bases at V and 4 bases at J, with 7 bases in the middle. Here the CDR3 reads CASSLQGADTQYF. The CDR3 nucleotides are TGTGCCAGCAGCTTACAGGGCGCAGATACGCAGTATTTT.

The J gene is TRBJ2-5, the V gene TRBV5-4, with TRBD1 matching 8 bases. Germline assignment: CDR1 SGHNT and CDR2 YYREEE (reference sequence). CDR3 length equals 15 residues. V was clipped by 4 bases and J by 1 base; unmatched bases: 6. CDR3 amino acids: CASSRTGFAQETQYF. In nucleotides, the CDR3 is TGTGCCAGCAGCCGGACAGGGTTTGCCCAAGAGACCCAGTACTTC.

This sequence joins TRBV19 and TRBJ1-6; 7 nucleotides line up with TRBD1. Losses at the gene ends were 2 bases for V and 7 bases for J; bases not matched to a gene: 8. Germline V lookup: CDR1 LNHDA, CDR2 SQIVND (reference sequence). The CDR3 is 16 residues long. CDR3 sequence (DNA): TGTGCCAGTAGTATATACGGGACAGAGAAAAATTCACCCCTCCACTTT. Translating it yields CASSIYGTEKNSPLHF.

The CDR3 DNA sequence: TGTGCCATCAGTGAACAGCCTAGCAATCAGCCCCAGCATTTT. Protein sequence: CAISEQPSNQPQHF. The genes are TRBV10-3 and TRBJ1-5; D uncertain. The CDR3 has 14 amino acids. V shed 3 bases and J shed 0 bases, with 6 bases lying between them. From germline, CDR1 is ENHRY and CDR2 SYGVKD.

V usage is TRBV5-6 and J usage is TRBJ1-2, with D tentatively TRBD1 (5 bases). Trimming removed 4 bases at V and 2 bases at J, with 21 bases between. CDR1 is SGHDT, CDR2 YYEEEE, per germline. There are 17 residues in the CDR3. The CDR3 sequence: CASSRFSSGAGNYGYTF. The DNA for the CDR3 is TGTGCCAGCAGCCGATTCTCATCTGGCGCAGGGAACTATGGCTACACCTTC. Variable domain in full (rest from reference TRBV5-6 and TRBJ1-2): DAGVTQSPTHLIKTRGQQVTLRCSPKSGHDTVSWYQQALGQGPQFIFQYYEEEERQRGNFPDRFSGHQFPNYSSELNVNALLLGDSALYLCASSRFSSGAGNYGYTFGSGTRLTVV.